Described below is a single TCR beta chain sequence and its context. Its antigen is currently unknown. Other DNA sequences in the sample encode the same CDR3. This specimen belongs to a study of T cells in localized non-small cell lung cancer. General study findings and limits: Heterogeneity cannot be ruled out, as sequencing used one tumor region only. Detection in adjacent lung was observed for a median 57 of the top 100 tumor clones. Uninvolved adjacent lung showed peak T cell clonality, exceeding tumor.

This CDR3 comprises 15 residues. The ends were cut back, 2 bases at V and 2 bases at J, with 13 bases in the middle. The V gene's germline CDR1 is SGHRS and CDR2 YFSETQ. Sequencing was performed with immunoSEQ multiplex PCR; in TCRdb, only in-frame clones are kept and a portion is missing. The table shows about 21,000 clones, with approximately 90% occurring only once. This TCR derives from a man aged 35 to 69 with stage I lung adenocarcinoma. The sample in question was peripheral blood, obtained before any cancer treatment. The J gene is TRBJ1-1, the V gene TRBV5-1; perhaps TRBD1 as D (5 bases). The CDR3 DNA follows: TGCGCCAGCAGCTTTGGGACGGGCCTTAACACTGAAGCTTTCTTT. As protein: CASSFGTGLNTEAFF.